This T cell receptor beta chain was captured in a study of post-analysis software for immune sequencing data. Study-wide results and caveats: Comparison with controls showed significantly lower normalized Chao1 diversity in multiple sclerosis patients. TRBV5-6, TRBV5-1 and TRBV20-1 were among several TRBV segments more frequent in patients than controls.

Comment on this clonotype: Its target is not known.

The V gene's germline CDR1 is MGHRA and CDR2 YSYEKL. V lost 4 bases, J lost 6 bases, and 5 bases stayed unmatched. The CDR3 extends over 15 amino acids. Prepared TCR beta cDNA libraries contained unique molecular identifiers. One entry per CDR3 protein, called by TCRdb with MiXCR from the PCR reads. This sample has 450,000 to 700,000 distinct CDR3 sequences; 40% to 50% occur once, and the top ten carry under 2%. The chain has TRBV4-1 and TRBJ2-1; 11 bases agree with TRBD2. The sample comprised blood. The sequence was obtained from a girl between 5 and 17 years old with multiple sclerosis. CDR3 sequence (DNA): TGCGCCAGCAGCCCTTTTAGCGGGAGGGCCAATGAGCAGTTCTTC. Translated, it gives CASSPFSGRANEQFF.